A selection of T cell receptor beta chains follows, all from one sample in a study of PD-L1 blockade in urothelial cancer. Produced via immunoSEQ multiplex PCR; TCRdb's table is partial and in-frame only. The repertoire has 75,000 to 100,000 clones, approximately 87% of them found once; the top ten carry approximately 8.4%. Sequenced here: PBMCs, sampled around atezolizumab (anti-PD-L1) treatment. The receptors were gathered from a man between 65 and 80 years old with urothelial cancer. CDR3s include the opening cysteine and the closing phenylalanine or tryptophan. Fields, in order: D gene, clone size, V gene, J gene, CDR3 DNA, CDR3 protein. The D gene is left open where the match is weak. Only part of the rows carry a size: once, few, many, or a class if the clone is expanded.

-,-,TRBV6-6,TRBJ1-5,TGTGCCAGCAGCCTACAGCCGGAGGGCAATCAGCCCCAGCATTTT,CASSLQPEGNQPQHF
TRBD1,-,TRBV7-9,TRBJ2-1,TGTGCCAGCAGGCGATCGGGACAGGGTGACAATGAGCAGTTCTTC,CASRRSGQGDNEQFF
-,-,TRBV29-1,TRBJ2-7,TGCAGCGTTGAAGAAGCACAGGGTCTCGAGCAGTACTTC,CSVEEAQGLEQYF
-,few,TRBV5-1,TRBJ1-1,TGCGCCAGCAGCCCAGGGACATTTGCCACCCTGAACACTGAAGCTTTCTTT,CASSPGTFATLNTEAFF
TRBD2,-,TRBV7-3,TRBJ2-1,TGTGCCAGCAGCTCCGGACTAGCGGGGTTGGATGAGCAGTTCTTC,CASSSGLAGLDEQFF
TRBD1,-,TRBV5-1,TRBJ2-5,TGCGCCAGCAGCTTGGCCGGACAGGGGAAAGAGACCCAGTACTTC,CASSLAGQGKETQYF
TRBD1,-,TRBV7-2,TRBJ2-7,TGTGCCAGCAGCCCGGACAGGAGCTCCTACGAGCAGTACTTC,CASSPDRSSYEQYF
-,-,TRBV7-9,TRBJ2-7,TGTGCCAGCAGCCACTTGGGCGCAGCCTACGAGCAGTACTTC,CASSHLGAAYEQYF
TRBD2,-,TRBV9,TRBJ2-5,TGTGCCAGCAGCGTAGGAGCGGGGGGCGACCAAGAGACCCAGTACTTC,CASSVGAGGDQETQYF
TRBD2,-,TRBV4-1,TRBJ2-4,TGCGCCAGCAGCCAAGAATGGAAAGGACTAGCGGGAGAAAACATTCAGTACTTC,CASSQEWKGLAGENIQYF
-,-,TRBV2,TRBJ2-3,TGTGCCAGCCGGGAGTCGAAAAGCACAGATACGCAGTATTTT,CASRESKSTDTQYF
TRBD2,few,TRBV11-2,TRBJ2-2,TGTGCCAGCAGAAAGAGGGCGGGGGGGCAAACCGGGGAGCTGTTTTTT,CASRKRAGGQTGELFF
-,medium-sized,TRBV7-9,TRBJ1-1,TGTGCCAGCAGCTTAGTAGCAGGGGTGGATGAAGCTTTCTTT,CASSLVAGVDEAFF
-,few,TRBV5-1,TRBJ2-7,TGCGCCAGCAGCTTGACTTCCAACTCCTACGAGCAGTACTTC,CASSLTSNSYEQYF
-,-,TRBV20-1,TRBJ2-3,TGCAGTGCTACGACAGATACGCAGTATTTT,CSATTDTQYF
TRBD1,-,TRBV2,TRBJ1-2,TGTGCCAGCAGCGCCTCACAGGGGGCTCTGGGCTATGGCTACACCTTC,CASSASQGALGYGYTF
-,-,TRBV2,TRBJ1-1,TGTGCCAGCACACGGGGGTTGGAGGATCGGGACACTGAAGCTTTCTTT,CASTRGLEDRDTEAFF
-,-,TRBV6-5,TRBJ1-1,TGTGCCAGCAGTGGGACACCCGGATCCCTTGAAGCTTTCTTT,CASSGTPGSLEAFF
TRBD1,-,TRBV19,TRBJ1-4,TGTGCCAGTAGTTCCCAGACAGGGGGGACTAATGAAAAACTGTTTTTT,CASSSQTGGTNEKLFF
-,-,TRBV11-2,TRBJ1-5,TGTGCCAGCAGCTTAGGGGGCCGCCAGCCCCAGCATTTT,CASSLGGRQPQHF
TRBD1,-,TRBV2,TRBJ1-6,TGTGCCAGCAGTGAAGCACGCAGGGGGGTTTCACCCCTCCACTTT,CASSEARRGVSPLHF
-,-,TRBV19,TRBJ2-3,TGTGCCAGTAGTTCGGGTCCACTCAGCACAGATACGCAGTATTTT,CASSSGPLSTDTQYF
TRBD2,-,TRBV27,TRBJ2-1,TGTGCCAGCACTCCCCCCGGGACAGCTAGCGGGAGGGCCACTGAGCAGTTCTTC,CASTPPGTASGRATEQFF
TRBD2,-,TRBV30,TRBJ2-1,TGTGCCTGGAAACCCTTGGGGGGCGGGGGGAATGAGCAGTTCTTC,CAWKPLGGGGNEQFF
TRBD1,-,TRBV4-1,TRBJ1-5,TGCGCCAGCAGCCAAGCGGGACAGGCGGCGGTGCAGCCCCAGCATTTT,CASSQAGQAAVQPQHF
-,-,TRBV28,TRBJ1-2,TGTGCCAGCATCCCTAGCAGGGAGGGGAATGGCTACACCTTC,CASIPSREGNGYTF
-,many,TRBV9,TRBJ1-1,TGTGCCAGCAGCCGTGGACAGAGAAACACTGAAGCTTTCTTT,CASSRGQRNTEAFF
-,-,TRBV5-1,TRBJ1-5,TGCGCCAGCAGCTTAGAGGGATTCAATCAGCCCCAGCATTTT,CASSLEGFNQPQHF
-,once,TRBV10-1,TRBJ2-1,TGCGCCAGCAGTGAGCCGACTAGGGGAGATTACAATGAGCAGTTCTTC,CASSEPTRGDYNEQFF
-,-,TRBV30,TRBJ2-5,TGTGCCTGGAGTGTCCCCAAAGAGACCCAGTACTTC,CAWSVPKETQYF
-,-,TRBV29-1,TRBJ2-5,TGCAGCGTTGAGGTCTCAGGCCAAGAGACCCAGTACTTC,CSVEVSGQETQYF
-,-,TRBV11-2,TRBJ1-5,TGTGCCAGCAGCTTAGGGGAAGGGAGTCAGCCCCAGCATTTT,CASSLGEGSQPQHF
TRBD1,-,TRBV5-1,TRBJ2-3,TGCGCCAGCAGCTTGGAGGGACAGCCCACAGATACGCAGTATTTT,CASSLEGQPTDTQYF
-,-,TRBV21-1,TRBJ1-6,TGTGCCAGCAGCAAAGCGAACAGGGGTTATTCACCCCTCCACTTT,CASSKANRGYSPLHF
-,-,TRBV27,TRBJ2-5,TGTGCCAGCAGTTTATCTAGGACTACCCAAGAGACCCAGTACTTC,CASSLSRTTQETQYF
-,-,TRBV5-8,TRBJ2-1,TGTGCCAGCAGCTTAGACACAGGCTCCTACAATGAGCAGTTCTTC,CASSLDTGSYNEQFF
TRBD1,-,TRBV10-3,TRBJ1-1,TGTGCCATCAGTGTCGTCGGGACAGGGAACACTGAAGCTTTCTTT,CAISVVGTGNTEAFF
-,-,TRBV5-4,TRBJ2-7,TGTGCCAGCAGCTTGGTAGGAGGGAATGAGCAGTACTTC,CASSLVGGNEQYF
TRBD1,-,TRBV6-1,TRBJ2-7,TGTGCCAGCAGTGTCGGACAGGGGGTGGGGTACGAGCAGTACTTC,CASSVGQGVGYEQYF